What follows are 23 T cell receptor beta chains derived from one specimen sequenced in a study of blood T cell repertoires in COVID-19. Clones were read by immunoSEQ multiplex PCR, and TCRdb kept only the in-frame ones, dropping some. The sample shows over 130,000 clones, around nine tenths of them seen only once. The specimen was peripheral blood. Source of these receptors: a human donor in a cohort sampled during active COVID-19.

The V gene is TRBV11-2, the J gene TRBJ2-1, with 7 bases that match TRBD2. The CDR3 extends over 18 amino acids. The germline V gene encodes CDR1 SGHAT and CDR2 FQNNGV. The trim removed 5 bases at V and 1 base at J, leaving 14 bases unmatched. The CDR3 coding sequence is TGTGCCAGCAGCCTCGCCTCCCGAGCGGGGTGGTCCTACAATGAGCAGTTCTTC. Its translation is CASSLASRAGWSYNEQFF. The full variable domain, rest sourced from reference TRBV11-2 and TRBJ2-1, is EAGVAQSPRYKIIEKRQSVAFWCNPISGHATLYWYQQILGQGPKLLIQFQNNGVVDDSQLPKDRFSAERLKGVDSTLKIQPAKLEDSAVYLCASSLASRAGWSYNEQFFGPGTRLTVL.

Turning to this clone: In the same sample, other DNA sequences code for this CDR3. The V and J genes are TRBV27 and TRBJ2-3; 9 bases agree with TRBD2. The CDR3 length is 15 residues. V was clipped by 2 bases and J by 0 bases; unmatched bases: 0. In germline, CDR1 is MNHEY, CDR2 SMNVEV (reference sequence). CDR3 DNA sequence: TGTGCCAGCAGTTTACTAGCGGGAAGCACAGATACGCAGTATTTT. It encodes CASSLLAGSTDTQYF.

CDR3 bases: TGTGCCAGCAGCTTGTTGACAGGGCCCGAGCAGTACTTC. Amino acid sequence: CASSLLTGPEQYF. The J gene is TRBJ2-7, the V gene TRBV5-6; 7 positions agree with TRBD1. The V gene end was trimmed by 1 base and the J gene end by 6 bases; junction bases not matched to a gene: 4. Per the germline V gene, CDR1 is SGHDT and CDR2 is YYEEEE. This CDR3 is built from 13 residues.

The chain recombines TRBV6-1 with TRBJ1-6, with 7 bases that match TRBD1. V trimming: 2 bases; J trimming: 0 bases; junction bases outside the gene matches: 7. CDR1 and CDR2 (germline): MNHNS, SASEGT. CDR3 length: 18 residues. This CDR3 reads CASSETLGTVSYNSPLHF. CDR3 DNA: TGTGCCAGCAGTGAAACTTTAGGGACAGTCTCCTATAATTCACCCCTCCACTTT.

V is TRBV4-2 and J is TRBJ2-5, with TRBD2 as a possible D gene (5 bases). Germline CDR1 LGHNA, CDR2 YNFKEQ. The V gene lost 6 bases and the J gene lost 4 bases, with 15 bases spanning the gap. The CDR3 spans 14 residues. The CDR3 is CASSNGGRGETQYF. Here the CDR3 DNA reads TGTGCCAGCAGTAATGGCGGGCGTGGAGAGACCCAGTACTTC.

This clone was counted between two and nine times. This CDR3 is CASSEVGGQDYNEQFF. The CDR3 nucleotides read TGTGCCAGCAGTGAGGTAGGGGGACAAGATTACAATGAGCAGTTCTTC. V is TRBV28 and J is TRBJ2-1, with D possibly TRBD1 on 6 matching bases. In germline, CDR1 is MDHEN, CDR2 SYDVKM. The ends were cut back, 5 bases at V and 4 bases at J, with 18 bases in the middle. The CDR3 has 16 residues.

The rearrangement joins TRBV7-8 to TRBJ2-1; 9 nucleotides match TRBD1. The CDR3 covers 14 residues. With 5 bases clipped from V and 14 bases from J, the junction kept 13 bases outside the gene matches. Per the germline V gene, CDR1 is SGHVS and CDR2 is FQNEAQ. The CDR3 loop is CASSALGTGTGKFF. The DNA for the CDR3 is TGTGCCAGCAGCGCATTGGGTACCGGGACAGGGAAGTTCTTC.

DNA for the CDR3: TGCGCCAGCAGCTTGAGAAGGGGGCGGACCGGGGAGCTGTTTTTT. Translating gives CASSLRRGRTGELFF. The chain uses TRBV5-1 and TRBJ2-2; 7 bases match TRBD1. The CDR3 is 15 residues long. CDR1 is SGHRS and CDR2 is YFSETQ in the germline V gene. V was clipped by 1 base and J by 5 bases; unmatched bases: 5.

The chain employs TRBV6-1 and TRBJ2-1; maybe TRBD1 (6 bases). CDR3 length: 17 amino acids. Germline V CDR1 and CDR2: MNHNS, SASEGT. Trimming took 5 bases from V and 7 from J, leaving 24 bases between them. The DNA of the CDR3 is TGTGCCAGCAGTAAAGACTTCAGGGGCCCCCGATATAATGAGCAGTTCTTC. Amino acids: CASSKDFRGPRYNEQFF.

This clone was observed a single time. V usage is TRBV7-9 and J usage is TRBJ2-6; no clear D. CDR1 SEHNR and CDR2 FQNEAQ come from the germline V gene (reference sequence). This CDR3 has 16 residues. The V and J ends lost 4 bases and 0 bases respectively, with 10 bases between them. The CDR3 bases are TGTGCCAGCAGCTCTGACACTTTCTCTGGGGCCAACGTCCTGACTTTC. It specifies CASSSDTFSGANVLTF.

This clone was observed a single time. This chain uses TRBV7-3 with TRBJ1-1; the D gene is possibly TRBD1 (6 bases). Per germline, CDR1 SGHTA and CDR2 FQGTGA. The V and J ends lost 7 bases and 2 bases respectively, with 20 bases between them. The CDR3 runs 16 residues. CDR3 protein: CASTSTHGGHNTEAFF. Written as DNA, the CDR3 is TGTGCCAGCACCTCCACACACGGGGGGCACAACACTGAAGCTTTCTTT. Full variable domain (rest looked up from reference TRBV7-3 and TRBJ1-1): GAGVSQTPSNKVTEKGKYVELRCDPISGHTALYWYRQSLGQGPEFLIYFQGTGAADDSGLPNDRFFAVRPEGSVSTLKIQRTERGDSAVYLCASTSTHGGHNTEAFFGQGTRLTVV.

The genes are TRBV6-5 and TRBJ2-3; 8 bases align to TRBD2. The CDR3 runs 15 residues. V dropped 6 bases and J dropped 1; count of bases not matched to a gene: 6. CDR1 is MNHEY, CDR2 SVGAGI, per germline. In DNA form, the CDR3 reads TGTGCCAGCAGAGTCACTAGCGGACGCACAGATACGCAGTATTTT. Residues: CASRVTSGRTDTQYF.

V and J are TRBV18 and TRBJ2-5; TRBD2 aligns across 8 bases. The CDR3 loop spans 16 amino acids. Germline V gene sequence: CDR1 KGHSH, CDR2 LQKENI. V trimming: 6 bases; J trimming: 4 bases; junction bases outside the gene matches: 13. The CDR3 nucleotides are TGTGCCAGCTCCCGCTCCAAGCCAGCGGGAGCAGAGACCCAGTACTTC. Encoded protein: CASSRSKPAGAETQYF. Filled out from reference TRBV18 and TRBJ2-5, the complete variable domain reads NAGVMQNPRHLVRRRGQEARLRCSPMKGHSHVYWYRQLPEEGLKFMVYLQKENIIDESGMPKERFSAEFPKEGPSILRIQQVVRGDSAAYFCASSRSKPAGAETQYFGPGTRLLVL.

Remarks on this clone: The junction differs from germline at one of its ends, possibly a read error. In DNA, the CDR3 is TGTGCTAGCAGCTTAGTCCTAGCGGGGGCAGAGACCCAGTACTTC. Translating it yields CASSLVLAGAETQYF. The chain joins TRBV7-7 to TRBJ2-5, with 10 bases identical to TRBD2. Germline lookup yields CDR1 SSHAT and CDR2 FNYEAQ (reference sequence). The CDR3 is 15 amino acids.

The rearrangement joins TRBV6-5 to TRBJ1-1; D ambiguous. The germline V and J ends were trimmed by 8 bases and 0 bases, with 4 bases remaining between them. Germline assignment: CDR1 MNHEY and CDR2 SVGAGI. This CDR3 region has 11 residues. In nucleotides, the CDR3 is TGTGCCAGCTTCGTGAACACTGAAGCTTTCTTT. It yields the protein CASFVNTEAFF.

V is TRBV6-1 and J is TRBJ2-7; perhaps TRBD1 as D (8 bases). CDR1 and CDR2 (germline): MNHNS, SASEGT. Trimming shortened V by 4 bases and J by 0 bases, and 16 bases separated the two germline ends. The CDR3 extends over 16 amino acids. The CDR3 DNA follows: TGTGCCAGCAGTGGGACAGGGAGGGGCAGCTCCTACGAGCAGTACTTC. Its protein is CASSGTGRGSSYEQYF.

The genes are TRBV12-5 and TRBJ2-3; 7 bases fit TRBD2. The CDR3 is 16 residues long. Germline CDR1 reads LGHNT; CDR2 reads FRNRAP. J lost 0 bases, V lost 0 bases, and 3 bases had no gene match. This CDR3 reads CASGLVLAASTDTQYF. The CDR3 DNA sequence: TGTGCTAGTGGTTTGGTCCTAGCGGCTAGCACAGATACGCAGTATTTT. The variable domain in full, with the rest retrieved from reference TRBV12-5 and TRBJ2-3, is DARVTQTPRHKVTEMGQEVTMRCQPILGHNTVFWYRQTMMQGLELLAYFRNRAPLDDSGMPKDRFSAEMPDATLATLKIQPSEPRDSAVYFCASGLVLAASTDTQYFGPGTRLTVL.

The chain recombines TRBV6-2 or TRBV6-3 with TRBJ2-1; D call uncertain. Trimming stripped 2 bases from V and 5 bases from J, with 7 bases between. The germline gives CDR1 MNHEY, CDR2 SVGEGT. This CDR3 spans 13 amino acids. The CDR3, as DNA: TGTGCCAGCAGTTACGACATCAACAATGAGCAGTTCTTC. This gives the protein CASSYDINNEQFF.

The chain recombines TRBV9 with TRBJ1-2, with TRBD1 matching over 8 bases. Germline CDR1 SGDLS, CDR2 YYNGEE. The CDR3 extends over 14 amino acids. The junction had 10 bases not matched to a gene; V was cut back by 4 bases and J by 8 bases. The CDR3 here is CASSLRTGRSGYTF. CDR3 in DNA: TGTGCCAGCAGCCTCCGGACAGGGCGTTCCGGCTACACCTTC.

This clone was seen a single time. The chain combines TRBV12-3 or TRBV12-4 with TRBJ2-5, with a tentative D call TRBD2 (5 bases). V lost 8 bases and J lost 7, with 14 bases in between. CDR3 length: 12 amino acids. CDR3 coding DNA: TGTGCCAGCCGCGGGTTCCCAGGGACCCAGTACTTC. Amino acids: CASRGFPGTQYF.

The chain is built from TRBV5-1 and TRBJ2-1; perhaps TRBD1 as D (6 bases). CDR1 and CDR2 from the germline V gene are SGHRS and YFSETQ. CDR3 length: 12 residues. V was clipped by 0 bases and J by 11 bases, with 9 bases between them. The chain's CDR3 is CASSLGGPKQFF. CDR3 DNA sequence: TGCGCCAGCAGCTTGGGGGGGCCCAAGCAGTTCTTC.

The rearrangement links TRBV6-5 to TRBJ1-1; no clear D gene. The germline V gene encodes CDR1 MNHEY and CDR2 SVGAGI. With 6 bases removed from V and 3 bases from J, the gap between germline ends came to 8 bases. The CDR3 is made up of 12 amino acids. The CDR3 bases are TGTGCCAGCAGACCAGAATACACTGAAGCTTTCTTT. Its translation: CASRPEYTEAFF.

The genes are TRBV6-2 or TRBV6-3 and TRBJ2-5, with 10 nucleotides matching TRBD1. Trimming removed 4 bases from V and 2 bases from J; junction bases left unmatched: 4. The CDR3 has 15 residues. The V gene's germline CDR1 is MNHEY and CDR2 SVGEGT. This CDR3 reads CASSSGTGDQETQYF. In nucleotides, the CDR3 is TGTGCCAGCAGTTCCGGGACAGGGGATCAAGAGACCCAGTACTTC.